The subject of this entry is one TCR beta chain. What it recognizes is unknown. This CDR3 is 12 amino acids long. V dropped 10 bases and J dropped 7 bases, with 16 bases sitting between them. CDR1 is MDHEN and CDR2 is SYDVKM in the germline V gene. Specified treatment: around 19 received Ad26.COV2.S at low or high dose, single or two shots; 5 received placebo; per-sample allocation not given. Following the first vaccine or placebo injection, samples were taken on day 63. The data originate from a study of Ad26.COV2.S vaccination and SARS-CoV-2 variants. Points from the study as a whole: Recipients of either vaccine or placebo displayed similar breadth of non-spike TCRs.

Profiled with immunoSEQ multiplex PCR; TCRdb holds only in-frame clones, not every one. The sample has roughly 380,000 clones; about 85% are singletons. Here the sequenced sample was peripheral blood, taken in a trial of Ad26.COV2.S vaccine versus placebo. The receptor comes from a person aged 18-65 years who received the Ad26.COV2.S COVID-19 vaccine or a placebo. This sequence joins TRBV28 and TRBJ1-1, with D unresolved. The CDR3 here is CAINSLISEAFF. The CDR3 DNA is TGTGCCATCAACTCACTAATTAGTGAAGCTTTCTTT.